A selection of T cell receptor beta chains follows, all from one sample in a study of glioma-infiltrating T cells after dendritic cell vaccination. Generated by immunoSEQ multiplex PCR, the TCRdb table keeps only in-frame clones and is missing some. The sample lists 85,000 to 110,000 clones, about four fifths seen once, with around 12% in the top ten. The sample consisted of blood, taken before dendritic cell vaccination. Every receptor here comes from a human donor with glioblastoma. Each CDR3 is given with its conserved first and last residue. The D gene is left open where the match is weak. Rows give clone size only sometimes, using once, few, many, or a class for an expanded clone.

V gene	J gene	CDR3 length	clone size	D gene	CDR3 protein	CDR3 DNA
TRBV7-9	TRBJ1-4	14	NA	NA	CASSLLATNEKLFF	TGTGCCAGCAGCTTACTTGCAACTAATGAAAAACTGTTTTTT
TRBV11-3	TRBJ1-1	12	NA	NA	CASSRQGGEAFF	TGTGCCAGCAGCCGGCAGGGAGGTGAAGCTTTCTTT
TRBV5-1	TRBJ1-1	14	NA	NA	CASIRGGENTEAFF	TGCGCCAGCATCCGAGGGGGGGAGAACACTGAAGCTTTCTTT
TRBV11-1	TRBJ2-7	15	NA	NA	CASSFKPGLIYEQYF	TGTGCCAGCAGCTTCAAACCGGGACTGATCTACGAGCAGTACTTC
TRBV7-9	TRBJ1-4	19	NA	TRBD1	CASTYMDRGLYSTNEKLFF	TGTGCCAGCACCTACATGGACAGGGGGCTTTACTCAACTAATGAAAAACTGTTTTTT
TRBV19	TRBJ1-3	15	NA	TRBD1	CASSTTGGTGNTIYF	TGTGCCAGTAGTACTACAGGGGGCACTGGAAACACCATATATTTT
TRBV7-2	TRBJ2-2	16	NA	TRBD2	CASSLYAGEGTGELFF	TGTGCCAGCAGCTTATACGCGGGGGAGGGCACCGGGGAGCTGTTTTTT
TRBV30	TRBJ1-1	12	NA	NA	CAWVNLNTEAFF	TGTGCCTGGGTAAACTTGAACACTGAAGCTTTCTTT
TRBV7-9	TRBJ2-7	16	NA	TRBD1	CVSSSIPAGGRYEQYF	TGTGTCAGCAGCTCGATCCCCGCAGGGGGTCGGTACGAGCAGTACTTC
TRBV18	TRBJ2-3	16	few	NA	CASSPFARASTDTQYF	TGTGCCAGCTCACCTTTCGCGAGGGCTAGCACAGATACGCAGTATTTT
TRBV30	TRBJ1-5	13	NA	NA	CAWLGSSNQPQHF	TGTGCCTGGCTCGGGTCCTCTAATCAGCCCCAGCATTTT
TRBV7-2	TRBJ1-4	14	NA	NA	CASSQPPVNEKLFF	TGTGCCAGCAGCCAACCCCCGGTAAATGAAAAACTGTTTTTT
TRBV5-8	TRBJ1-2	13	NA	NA	CASSPDRFYGYTF	TGTGCCAGCAGCCCCGACAGATTTTATGGCTACACCTTC
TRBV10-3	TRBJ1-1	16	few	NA	CAISETGTRLNTEAFF	TGTGCCATCAGTGAGACAGGGACCAGGTTGAACACTGAAGCTTTCTTT
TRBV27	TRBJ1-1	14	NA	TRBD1	CASSRQGPNTEAFF	TGTGCCAGCAGTAGACAGGGACCGAACACTGAAGCTTTCTTT
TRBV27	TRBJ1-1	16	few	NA	CASSLSLGHPNTEAFF	TGTGCCAGCAGTTTATCACTGGGACACCCGAACACTGAAGCTTTCTTT
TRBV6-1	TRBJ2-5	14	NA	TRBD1	CASSLTGPTETQYF	TGTGCCAGCAGCTTGACAGGGCCCACGGAGACCCAGTACTTC
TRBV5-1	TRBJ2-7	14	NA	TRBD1	CASSLGRTGDEQYF	TGCGCCAGCAGCTTGGGTAGGACAGGGGACGAGCAGTACTTC
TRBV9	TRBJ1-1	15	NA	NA	CASSGREKEGTEAFF	TGTGCCAGCAGCGGTAGGGAAAAGGAGGGCACTGAAGCTTTCTTT
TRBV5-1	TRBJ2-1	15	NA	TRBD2	CASFELAGDYNEQFF	TGCGCCAGCTTCGAACTAGCGGGGGATTACAATGAGCAGTTCTTC
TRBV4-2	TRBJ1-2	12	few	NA	CASSARGYGYTF	TGTGCCAGCAGCGCAAGGGGGTATGGCTACACCTTC
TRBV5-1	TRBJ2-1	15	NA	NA	CASSLVSLSYNEQFF	TGCGCCAGCAGCTTGGTTTCACTCTCCTACAATGAGCAGTTCTTC
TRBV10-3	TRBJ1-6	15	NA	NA	CAISDRPGPNSPLHF	TGTGCCATCAGTGATCGCCCAGGGCCAAATTCACCCCTCCACTTT
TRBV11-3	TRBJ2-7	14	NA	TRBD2	CASSFGGGSNEQYF	TGTGCCAGCAGCTTCGGCGGGGGGTCGAACGAGCAGTACTTC
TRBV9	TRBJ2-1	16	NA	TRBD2	CASSRRAGGFANEQFF	TGTGCCAGCAGCCGACGAGCGGGGGGGTTCGCGAATGAGCAGTTCTTC
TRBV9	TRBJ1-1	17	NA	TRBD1	CASSVEGDRGLNTEAFF	TGTGCCAGCAGCGTAGAGGGGGACAGGGGCTTGAACACTGAAGCTTTCTTT
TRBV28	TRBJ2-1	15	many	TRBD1	CASSVRQGGRVEQFF	TGTGCCAGCAGTGTCCGACAGGGGGGCAGGGTTGAGCAGTTCTTC
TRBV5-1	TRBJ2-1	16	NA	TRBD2	CASSFEAGGIDNEQFF	TGCGCCAGCAGTTTTGAAGCGGGGGGCATCGACAATGAGCAGTTCTTC
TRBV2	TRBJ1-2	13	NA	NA	CASRVTGYYGYTF	TGTGCCAGCAGGGTAACAGGGTATTATGGCTACACCTTC
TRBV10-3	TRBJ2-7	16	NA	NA	CAISFEGGEGPYEQYF	TGTGCCATCAGTTTTGAGGGGGGGGAGGGGCCCTACGAGCAGTACTTC
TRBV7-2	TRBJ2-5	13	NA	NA	CASSLGGWETQYF	TGTGCCAGCAGCTTAGGAGGGTGGGAGACCCAGTACTTC
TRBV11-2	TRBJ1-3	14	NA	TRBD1	CASSQGARGNTIYF	TGTGCCAGCAGCCAGGGGGCGCGTGGAAACACCATATATTTT
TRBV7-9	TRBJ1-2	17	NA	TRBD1	CASSLERPGQGRHGYTF	TGTGCCAGCAGCCTTGAGCGGCCCGGACAGGGACGCCATGGCTACACCTTC
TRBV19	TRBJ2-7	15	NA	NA	CASSIGGGDPYEQYF	TGTGCCAGTAGTATAGGAGGGGGGGACCCCTACGAGCAGTACTTC
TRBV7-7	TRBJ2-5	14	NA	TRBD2	CASSLDGGGETQYF	TGTGCTAGCAGCTTAGATGGGGGAGGGGAGACCCAGTACTTC
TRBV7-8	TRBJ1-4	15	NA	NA	CASSLGRPENEKLFF	TGTGCCAGCAGCTTAGGCAGGCCAGAGAATGAAAAACTGTTTTTT
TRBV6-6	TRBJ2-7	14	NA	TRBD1	CASRITGGYNEQYF	TGTGCCAGCAGAATTACAGGGGGTTACAACGAGCAGTACTTC
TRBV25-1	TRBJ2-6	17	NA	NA	CASSVQVPWSGANVLTF	TGTGCCAGCAGTGTACAGGTGCCGTGGTCTGGGGCCAACGTCCTGACTTTC
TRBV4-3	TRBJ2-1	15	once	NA	CASSQGTRDLGEQFF	TGCGCCAGCAGCCAAGGGACGAGGGACTTAGGGGAGCAGTTCTTC
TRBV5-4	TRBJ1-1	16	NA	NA	CASSSPRGMGGTEAFF	TGTGCCAGCAGCTCCCCTAGGGGTATGGGAGGAACTGAAGCTTTCTTT
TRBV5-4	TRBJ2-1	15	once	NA	CASSFLSRVYNEQFF	TGTGCCAGCAGCTTTCTTTCCAGGGTCTACAATGAGCAGTTCTTC
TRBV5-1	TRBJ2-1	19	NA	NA	CASSLEARAGINSYNEQFF	TGCGCCAGCAGCTTGGAGGCTCGAGCGGGTATAAACTCCTACAATGAGCAGTTCTTC
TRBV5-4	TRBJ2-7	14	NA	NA	CASSLDSGTYEQYF	TGTGCCAGCAGCTTGGATTCGGGGACCTACGAGCAGTACTTC
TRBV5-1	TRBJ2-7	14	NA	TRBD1	CASSAGTGGYEQYF	TGCGCCAGCAGCGCCGGGACAGGGGGCTACGAGCAGTACTTC
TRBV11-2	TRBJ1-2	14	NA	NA	CASSLDPGNYGYTF	TGTGCCAGCAGCTTAGATCCGGGGAACTATGGCTACACCTTC
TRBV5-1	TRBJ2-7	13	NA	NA	CASSLRQTYEQYF	TGCGCCAGCAGCTTGAGACAGACATACGAGCAGTACTTC
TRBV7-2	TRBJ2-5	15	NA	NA	CASSSTTSGQETQYF	TGTGCCAGCAGCTCAACGACTAGTGGTCAAGAGACCCAGTACTTC
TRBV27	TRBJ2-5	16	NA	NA	CASSQGFGGGLETQYF	TGTGCCAGCAGTCAGGGGTTTGGCGGCGGGTTGGAGACCCAGTACTTC
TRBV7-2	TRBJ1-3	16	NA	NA	CASSTAHRDSGNTIYF	TGTGCCAGCAGCACCGCCCACAGGGACTCTGGAAACACCATATATTTT
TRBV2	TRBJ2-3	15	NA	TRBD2	CASRRTSGGTDTQYF	TGTGCCAGCAGGAGGACTAGCGGGGGGACAGATACGCAGTATTTT
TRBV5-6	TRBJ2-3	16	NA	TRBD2	CASSLDGGGLTDTQYF	TGTGCCAGCAGCTTGGACGGCGGGGGACTTACAGATACGCAGTATTTT
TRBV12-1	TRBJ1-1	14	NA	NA	CASSKCRGATEAFF	TGTGCCAGCAGCAAATGCAGGGGGGCCACTGAAGCTTTCTTT
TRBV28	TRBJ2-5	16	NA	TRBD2	CASSSLAGGFQETQYF	TGTGCCAGCAGCTCACTCGCGGGGGGCTTCCAAGAGACCCAGTACTTC
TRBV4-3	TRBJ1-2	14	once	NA	CASSQVHRSYGYTF	TGCGCCAGCAGCCAAGTCCACAGATCTTATGGCTACACCTTC
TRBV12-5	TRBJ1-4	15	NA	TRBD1	CASGFTGTGPEKLFF	TGTGCTAGTGGTTTCACCGGGACAGGGCCTGAAAAACTGTTTTTT
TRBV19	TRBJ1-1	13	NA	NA	CASSPPGWTEAFF	TGTGCCAGTAGTCCCCCAGGGTGGACTGAAGCTTTCTTT
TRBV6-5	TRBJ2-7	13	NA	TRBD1	CASSFGTGVEQYF	TGTGCCAGCAGTTTTGGGACAGGGGTAGAGCAGTACTTC
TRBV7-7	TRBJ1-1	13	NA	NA	CASSLSRNTEAFF	TGTGCTAGCAGCTTATCCCGGAACACTGAAGCTTTCTTT
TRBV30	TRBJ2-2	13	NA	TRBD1	CAWTGQGAGELFF	TGTGCCTGGACAGGACAGGGGGCCGGGGAGCTGTTTTTT